This T cell receptor (beta chain) emerged from a study of blood T cells in healthy people across ages. General study points: Bulk PBMC profiling left naive and antigen-experienced comparisons inconclusive.

Comment on this clonotype: No antigen is known for it.

In terms of origin and age, donors were healthy Caucasian individuals from Russia aged roughly 6 to 95. PBMCs numbering at least 7 million were isolated per sample. The V end was cut by 4 bases, the J end by 0 bases, with 12 bases between. Germline CDR1 is LGHDT and CDR2 is YNNKEL (reference sequence). CDR3 size: 15 residues. The use of a sample-barcoded 5' primer and a J-beta primer mix characterized a second PCR of 7 to 11 cycles. TCRdb reprocessed the 5' RACE reads via MiXCR and lists one record per CDR3 protein. The sample has about 1.5 million distinct CDR3 sequences; approximately 39% are singletons.

This rearrangement joins TRBV3-1 to TRBJ1-1, with D perhaps matching TRBD1 (6 bases). The clonotype was recovered from a woman aged 18-29 years in good health. The sequencing sample was made of blood. CDR3 region: CASSRYREVNTEAFF. CDR3 coding DNA: TGTGCCAGCAGCCGATACAGGGAGGTGAACACTGAAGCTTTCTTT. Full variable domain (rest looked up from reference TRBV3-1 and TRBJ1-1): DTAVSQTPKYLVTQMGNDKSIKCEQNLGHDTMYWYKQDSKKFLKIMFSYNNKELIINETVPNRFSPKSPDKAHLNLHINSLELGDSAVYFCASSRYREVNTEAFFGQGTRLTVV.